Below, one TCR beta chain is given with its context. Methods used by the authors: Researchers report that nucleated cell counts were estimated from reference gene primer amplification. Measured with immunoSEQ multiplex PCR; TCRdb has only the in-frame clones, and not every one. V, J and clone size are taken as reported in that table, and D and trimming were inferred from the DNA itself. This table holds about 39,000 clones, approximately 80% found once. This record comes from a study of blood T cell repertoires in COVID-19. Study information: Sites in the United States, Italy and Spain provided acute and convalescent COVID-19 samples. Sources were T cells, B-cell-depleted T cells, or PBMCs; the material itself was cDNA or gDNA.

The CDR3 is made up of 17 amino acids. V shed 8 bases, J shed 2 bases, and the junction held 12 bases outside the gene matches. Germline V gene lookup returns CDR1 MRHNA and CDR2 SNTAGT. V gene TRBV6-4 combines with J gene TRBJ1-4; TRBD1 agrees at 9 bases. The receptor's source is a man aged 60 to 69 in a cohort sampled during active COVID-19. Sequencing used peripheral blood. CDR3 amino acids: CASPFTGGGSTNEKLFF. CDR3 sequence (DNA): TGTGCCAGCCCTTTTACAGGGGGCGGGTCGACTAATGAAAAACTGTTTTTT.